The 8 T cell receptor beta chains reported below all come from one sample, sequenced in a study of shared clonotypes between healthy human individuals. Sequenced by immunoSEQ multiplex PCR; TCRdb stores in-frame clones only, minus some. This sample carries approximately 740,000 clones, roughly 70% of them seen once, and the ten largest clones take 1.5% to 2%. Material: memory CD4+ T cells sorted from blood. Stated subset: CD45RA-negative fraction. These receptors were taken from a woman younger than 45 in good health.

The chain recombines TRBV19 with TRBJ1-1; D not certain. CDR3 length: 16 residues. V dropped 4 bases and J dropped 0 bases, with 15 bases sitting between them. CDR1 and CDR2 (germline): LNHDA, SQIVND (reference sequence). The CDR3 is CASSRSQTSMNTEAFF. The CDR3 DNA follows: TGTGCCAGTAGTAGATCGCAGACAAGCATGAACACTGAAGCTTTCTTT.

This chain links TRBV6-5 with TRBJ1-1; the D is unclear. Trimming took off 0 bases at V and 4 bases at J, with 9 bases between the two ends. The CDR3 contains 14 residues. CDR1 is MNHEY, CDR2 SVGAGI, per germline. The CDR3 DNA sequence: TGTGCCAGCAGTTACTCGTCTCGGGCCACTGAAGCTTTCTTT. Amino acid sequence: CASSYSSRATEAFF.

The chain is built from TRBV28 and TRBJ2-7; D could derive from TRBD1 or TRBD2 (5 bases each). Trimming shortened V by 7 bases and J by 7 bases, and 17 bases separated the two germline ends. This CDR3 spans 13 amino acids. Germline V gene sequence: CDR1 MDHEN, CDR2 SYDVKM. In DNA, the CDR3 is TGTGCCAGCACCCGAGCGGCCGCAGGGGAGCAGTACTTC. This codes for CASTRAAAGEQYF.

The J gene is TRBJ2-3, the V gene TRBV7-9; no definite D call. The CDR3 is made up of 19 amino acids. Trimming shortened V by 5 bases and J by 4 bases, and 28 bases separated the two germline ends. Per the germline V gene, CDR1 is SEHNR and CDR2 is FQNEAQ (reference sequence). CDR3 region: CASSMTLGLLGFLADTQYF. Written as DNA, the CDR3 is TGTGCCAGCAGCATGACCCTGGGGTTGTTGGGGTTTTTGGCAGATACGCAGTATTTT.

V gene TRBV23-1 combines with J gene TRBJ1-3; TRBD1 matches 8 bases. TRBV23-1 is flagged as an ORF with uncertain function. The CDR3 contains 16 residues. Losses at the gene ends were 3 bases for V and 2 bases for J; bases not matched to a gene: 6. As DNA, the CDR3 is TGCGCCAGCAGTCAGCCGGACAGGGAAACTGGAAACACCATATATTTT. Translated: CASSQPDRETGNTIYF.

The CDR3 spells CASSLGASRAGQVQYF. The DNA for the CDR3 is TGTGCCAGCAGCTTAGGAGCTAGCAGAGCGGGGCAGGTGCAGTACTTC. The rearrangement uses TRBV7-9 and TRBJ2-7, with 7 bases matching TRBD2. Germline V gene data show CDR1 as SEHNR and CDR2 as FQNEAQ (reference sequence). V dropped 1 base and J dropped 9; count of bases not matched to a gene: 15. This CDR3 region has 16 residues.

A word on this clone: The likely explanation is a read error, given a far larger clone one base away. This sample includes further DNA sequences coding for the same CDR3. V usage is TRBV5-1 and J usage is TRBJ2-5; unclear D gene. The germline V gene has CDR1 SGHRS and CDR2 YFSETQ. The ends were cut back, 4 bases at V and 2 bases at J, with 3 bases in the middle. There are 11 residues in the CDR3. In nucleotides, the CDR3 is TGCGCCAGCAGCCAGCAAGAGACCCAGTACTTC. This sequence encodes CASSQQETQYF.

The chain combines TRBV28 with TRBJ1-2; D unclear. Germline CDR1 and CDR2: MDHEN and SYDVKM. The CDR3 totals 13 residues. The V end was cut by 6 bases, the J end by 4 bases, with 12 bases between. CDR3 sequence reads: CASRLDGTYGYTF. In DNA form, the CDR3 reads TGTGCCAGCAGACTGGACGGAACCTATGGCTACACCTTC.